What follows are 8 T cell receptor beta chains derived from one specimen sequenced in a study of blood T cell repertoires in COVID-19. The assay was immunoSEQ multiplex PCR, and TCRdb's table has in-frame clones only and misses some. The sample shows about 73,000 clones, about 80% of them seen only once. Sequenced sample: peripheral blood. The receptors come from a human donor in a cohort sampled during active COVID-19.

This chain joins TRBV18 and TRBJ2-7; D gene ambiguous. The CDR3 runs 14 residues. CDR1 is KGHSH, CDR2 LQKENI, per germline. Trimming took 3 bases from V and 4 from J, leaving 13 bases between them. The CDR3 region is CASSPFSTEYEQYF. The DNA of the CDR3 is TGTGCCAGCTCACCTTTTTCCACAGAGTACGAGCAGTACTTC.

Details on this clone: Sequence at one end of the junction differs from germline and may be a read error. This chain links TRBV6-1 with TRBJ2-7; TRBD2 agrees at 7 bases. The CDR3 has 14 amino acids. Germline V gene sequence: CDR1 MNHNS, CDR2 SASEGT. Here the CDR3 reads CASIEAGHSYEQYF. The CDR3 DNA sequence: TGTGCCAGCATTGAAGCGGGGCACTCCTACGAGCAGTACTTC.

This clone was seen a handful of times. The J gene is TRBJ1-2, the V gene TRBV6-5; 7 nucleotides align to TRBD1. The CDR3 length is 12 residues. Trimming cost V 6 bases and J 7 bases; bases outside gene matches: 5. Germline V gives CDR1 MNHEY, CDR2 SVGAGI. The CDR3: CASRSYRGGYTF. The DNA of the CDR3 is TGTGCCAGCAGAAGCTACAGGGGTGGCTACACCTTC.

The genes are TRBV7-9 and TRBJ2-7; no clear D. In germline, CDR1 is SEHNR, CDR2 FQNEAQ (reference sequence). V was cut by 5 bases and J by 5 bases, with 10 bases left in between. This CDR3 comprises 12 residues. The CDR3 loop is CASSPPVDEQYF. CDR3 sequence (DNA): TGTGCCAGCAGCCCCCCGGTTGACGAGCAGTACTTC.

V and J are TRBV3-1 (or the pseudogene TRBV3-2) and TRBJ2-1; 7 bases agree with TRBD1. CDR3 length: 12 amino acids. Germline assignment: CDR1 LGHDT and CDR2 YNNKEL (reference sequence). The V gene end was trimmed by 6 bases and the J gene end by 11 bases; junction bases not matched to a gene: 7. This CDR3 is CASRQPTGQQFF. The DNA for the CDR3 is TGTGCCAGCAGGCAACCGACAGGGCAGCAGTTCTTC.

J is TRBJ1-2 and V is TRBV3-1 (or the pseudogene TRBV3-2); D unresolved. CDR3 size: 13 residues. V was trimmed by 0 bases and J by 8 bases, leaving 10 bases between them. Germline-derived CDR1 and CDR2 are LGHDT and YNNKEL (reference sequence). CDR3 in amino acids: CASSQERGFGYTF. The DNA for the CDR3 is TGTGCCAGCAGCCAAGAGCGAGGATTCGGCTACACCTTC.

The chain uses TRBV6-6 and TRBJ1-4; D uncertain. Trimming cost V 0 bases and J 7 bases, with 12 bases left between them. The germline V gene has CDR1 MNHNY and CDR2 SVGAGI (reference sequence). CDR3 length equals 15 residues. The CDR3 spells CASSYSETGGEKLFF. CDR3 in DNA: TGTGCCAGCAGTTACTCGGAGACCGGCGGTGAAAAACTGTTTTTT.

V gene TRBV9 combines with J gene TRBJ2-3; no clear D. Germline V gene data show CDR1 as SGDLS and CDR2 as YYNGEE. The CDR3 sequence is 17 residues long. The ends were cut back, 2 bases at V and 2 bases at J, with 18 bases in the middle. As DNA, the CDR3 is TGTGCCAGCAGCGTGCCTCATGTGGGCTTGGACACAGATACGCAGTATTTT. This gives the protein CASSVPHVGLDTDTQYF.